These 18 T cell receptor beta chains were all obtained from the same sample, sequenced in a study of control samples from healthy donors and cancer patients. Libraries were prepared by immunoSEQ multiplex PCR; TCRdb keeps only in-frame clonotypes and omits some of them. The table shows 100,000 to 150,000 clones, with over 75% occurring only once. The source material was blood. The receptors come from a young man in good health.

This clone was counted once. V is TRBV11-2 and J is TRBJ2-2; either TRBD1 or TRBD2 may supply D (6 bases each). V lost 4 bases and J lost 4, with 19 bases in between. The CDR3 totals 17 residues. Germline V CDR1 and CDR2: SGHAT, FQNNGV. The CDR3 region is CASSWGPGATVTGELFF. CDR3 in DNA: TGTGCCAGCAGCTGGGGCCCGGGGGCGACGGTCACCGGGGAGCTGTTTTTT.

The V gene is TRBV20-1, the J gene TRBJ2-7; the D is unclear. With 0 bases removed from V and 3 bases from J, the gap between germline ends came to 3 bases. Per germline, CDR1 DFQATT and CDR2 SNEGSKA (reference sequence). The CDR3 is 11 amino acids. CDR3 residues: CSARDYYEQYF. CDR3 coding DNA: TGCAGTGCTAGAGATTACTACGAGCAGTACTTC.

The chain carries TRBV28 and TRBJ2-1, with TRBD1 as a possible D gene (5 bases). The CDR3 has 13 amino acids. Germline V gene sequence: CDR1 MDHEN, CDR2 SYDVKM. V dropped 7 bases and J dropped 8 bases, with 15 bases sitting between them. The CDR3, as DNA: TGTGCCAGCAATATCAGGGTGTTGGATGAGCAGTTCTTC. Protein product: CASNIRVLDEQFF.

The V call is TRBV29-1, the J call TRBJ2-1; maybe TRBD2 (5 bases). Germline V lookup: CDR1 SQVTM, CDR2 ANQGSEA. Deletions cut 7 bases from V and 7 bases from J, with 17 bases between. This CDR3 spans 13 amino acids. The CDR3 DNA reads TGCAGCGCCCGGACTGGAGCGGTAAATGAGCAGTTCTTC. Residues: CSARTGAVNEQFF.

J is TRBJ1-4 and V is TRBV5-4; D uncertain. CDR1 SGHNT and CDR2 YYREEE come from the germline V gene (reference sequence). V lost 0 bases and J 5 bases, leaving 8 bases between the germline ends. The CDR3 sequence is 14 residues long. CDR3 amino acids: CASSLDQRNEKLFF. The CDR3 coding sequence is TGTGCCAGCAGCTTGGATCAGAGGAATGAAAAACTGTTTTTT.

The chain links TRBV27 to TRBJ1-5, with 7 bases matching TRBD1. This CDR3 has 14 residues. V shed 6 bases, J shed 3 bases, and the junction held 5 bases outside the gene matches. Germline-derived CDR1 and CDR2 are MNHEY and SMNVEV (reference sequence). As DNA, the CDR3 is TGTGCCAGCAGGCCGACAGGGATCAATCAGCCCCAGCATTTT. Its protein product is CASRPTGINQPQHF.

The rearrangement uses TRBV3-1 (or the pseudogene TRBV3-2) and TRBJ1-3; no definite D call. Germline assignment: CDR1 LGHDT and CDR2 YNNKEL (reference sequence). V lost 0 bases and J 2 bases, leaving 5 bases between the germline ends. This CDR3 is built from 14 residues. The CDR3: CASSQDGTGNTIYF. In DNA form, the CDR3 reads TGTGCCAGCAGCCAAGATGGAACTGGAAACACCATATATTTT.

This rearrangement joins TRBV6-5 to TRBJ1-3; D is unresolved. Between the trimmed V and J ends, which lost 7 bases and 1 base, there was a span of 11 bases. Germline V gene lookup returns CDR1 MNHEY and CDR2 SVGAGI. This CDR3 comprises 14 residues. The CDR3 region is CASTRSQSGNTIYF. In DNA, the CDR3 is TGTGCCAGCACCCGATCACAATCTGGAAACACCATATATTTT.

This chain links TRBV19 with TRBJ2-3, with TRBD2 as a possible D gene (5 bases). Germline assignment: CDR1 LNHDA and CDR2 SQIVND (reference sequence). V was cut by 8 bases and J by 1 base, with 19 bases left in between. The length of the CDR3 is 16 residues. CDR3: CASLPTGSGGTDTQYF. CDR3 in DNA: TGTGCCAGTCTACCAACGGGAAGTGGCGGCACAGATACGCAGTATTTT.

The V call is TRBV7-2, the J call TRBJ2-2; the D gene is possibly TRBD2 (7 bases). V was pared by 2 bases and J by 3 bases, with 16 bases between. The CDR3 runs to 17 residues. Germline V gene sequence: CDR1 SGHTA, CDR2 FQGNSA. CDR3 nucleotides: TGTGCCAGCAGCTTACGAACCGGGGGGCCCGACACCGGGGAGCTGTTTTTT. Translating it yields CASSLRTGGPDTGELFF.

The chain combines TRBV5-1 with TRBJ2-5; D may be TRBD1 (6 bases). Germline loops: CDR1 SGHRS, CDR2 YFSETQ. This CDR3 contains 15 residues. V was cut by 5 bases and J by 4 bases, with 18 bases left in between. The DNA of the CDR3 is TGCGCCAGCAGAGGGGACACTTTTACGGGAGAGACCCAGTACTTC. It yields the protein CASRGDTFTGETQYF.

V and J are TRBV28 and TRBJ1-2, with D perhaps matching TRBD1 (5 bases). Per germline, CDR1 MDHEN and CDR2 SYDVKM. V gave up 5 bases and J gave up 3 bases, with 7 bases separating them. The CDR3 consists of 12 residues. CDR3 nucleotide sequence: TGTGCCAGCAGTCCCAGGGACTATGGCTACACCTTC. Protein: CASSPRDYGYTF.

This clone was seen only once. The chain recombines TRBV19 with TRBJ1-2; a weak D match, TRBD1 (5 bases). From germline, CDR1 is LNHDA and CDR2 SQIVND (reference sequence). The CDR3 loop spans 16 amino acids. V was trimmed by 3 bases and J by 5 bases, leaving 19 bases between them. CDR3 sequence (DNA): TGTGCCAGTAGTATCACCGGAATAGGGGCAGGGTATGGCTACACCTTC. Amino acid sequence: CASSITGIGAGYGYTF.

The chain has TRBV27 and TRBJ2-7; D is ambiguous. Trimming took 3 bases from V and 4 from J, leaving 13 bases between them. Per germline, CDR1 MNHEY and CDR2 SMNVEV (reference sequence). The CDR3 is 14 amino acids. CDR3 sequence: CASSFGPGEYEQYF. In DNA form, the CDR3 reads TGTGCCAGCAGTTTCGGACCTGGGGAATACGAGCAGTACTTC.

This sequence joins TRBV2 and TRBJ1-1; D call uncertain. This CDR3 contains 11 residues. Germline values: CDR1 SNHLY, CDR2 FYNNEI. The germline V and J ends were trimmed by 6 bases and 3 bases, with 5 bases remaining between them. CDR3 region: CASSSYTEAFF. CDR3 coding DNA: TGTGCCAGCAGCTCGTACACTGAAGCTTTCTTT.

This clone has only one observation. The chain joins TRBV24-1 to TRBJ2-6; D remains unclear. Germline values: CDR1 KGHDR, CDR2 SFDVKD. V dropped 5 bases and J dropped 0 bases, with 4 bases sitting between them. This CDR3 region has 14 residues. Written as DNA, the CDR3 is TGTGCCACCAGTGGCAACTCTGGGGCCAACGTCCTGACTTTC. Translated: CATSGNSGANVLTF.

CDR3 protein: CASRGVSSYEQYV. In nucleotides, the CDR3 is TGTGCCAGCCGAGGGGTTTCGTCCTACGAGCAGTACGTC. The chain combines TRBV2 with TRBJ2-7, with D possibly called TRBD1 or TRBD2 (5 bases each). Trimming took 8 bases from V and 1 from J, leaving 12 bases between them. CDR1 is SNHLY and CDR2 is FYNNEI in the germline V gene. There are 13 residues in the CDR3.

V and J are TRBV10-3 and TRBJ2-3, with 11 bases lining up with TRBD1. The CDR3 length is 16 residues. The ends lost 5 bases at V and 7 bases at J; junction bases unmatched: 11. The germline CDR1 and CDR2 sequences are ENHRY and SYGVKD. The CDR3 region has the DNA TGTGCCATCAGTCAGGAGGACAGGGGGCATCTTCATACGCAGTATTTT. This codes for CAISQEDRGHLHTQYF.